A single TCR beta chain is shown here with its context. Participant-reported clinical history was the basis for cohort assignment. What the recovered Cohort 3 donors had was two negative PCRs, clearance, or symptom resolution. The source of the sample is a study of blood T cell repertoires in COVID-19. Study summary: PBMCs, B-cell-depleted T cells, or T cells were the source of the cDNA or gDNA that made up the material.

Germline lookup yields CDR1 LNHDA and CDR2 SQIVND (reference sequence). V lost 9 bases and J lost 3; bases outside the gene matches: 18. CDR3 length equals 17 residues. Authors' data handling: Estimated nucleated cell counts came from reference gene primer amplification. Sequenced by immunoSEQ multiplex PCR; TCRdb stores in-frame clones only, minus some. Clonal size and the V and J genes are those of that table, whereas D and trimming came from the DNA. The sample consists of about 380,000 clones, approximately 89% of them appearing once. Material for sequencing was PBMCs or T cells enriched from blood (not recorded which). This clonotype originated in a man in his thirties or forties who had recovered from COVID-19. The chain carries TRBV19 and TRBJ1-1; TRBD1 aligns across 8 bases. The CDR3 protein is CASMGPGRGRIDTEAFF. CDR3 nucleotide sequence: TGTGCCAGCATGGGTCCCGGCAGGGGGCGTATCGACACTGAAGCTTTCTTT.